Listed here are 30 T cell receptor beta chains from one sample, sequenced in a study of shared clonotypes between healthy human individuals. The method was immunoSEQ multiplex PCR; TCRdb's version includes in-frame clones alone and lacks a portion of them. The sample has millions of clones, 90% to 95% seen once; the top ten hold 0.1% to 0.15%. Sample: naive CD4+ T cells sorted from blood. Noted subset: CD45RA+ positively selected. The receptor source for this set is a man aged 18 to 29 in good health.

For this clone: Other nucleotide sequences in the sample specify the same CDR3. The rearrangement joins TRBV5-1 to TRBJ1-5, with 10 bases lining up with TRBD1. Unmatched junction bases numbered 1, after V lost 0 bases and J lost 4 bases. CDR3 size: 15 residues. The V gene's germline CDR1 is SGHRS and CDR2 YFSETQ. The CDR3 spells CASSLGQGANQPQHF. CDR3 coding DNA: TGCGCCAGCAGCTTGGGACAGGGGGCGAATCAGCCCCAGCATTTT.

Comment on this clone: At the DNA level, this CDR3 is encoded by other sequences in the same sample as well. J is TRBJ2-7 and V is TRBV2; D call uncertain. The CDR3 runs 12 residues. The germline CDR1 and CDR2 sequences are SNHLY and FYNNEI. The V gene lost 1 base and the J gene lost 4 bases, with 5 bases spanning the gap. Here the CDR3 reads CASSEERYEQYF. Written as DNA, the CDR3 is TGTGCCAGCAGTGAAGAGAGATACGAGCAGTACTTC.

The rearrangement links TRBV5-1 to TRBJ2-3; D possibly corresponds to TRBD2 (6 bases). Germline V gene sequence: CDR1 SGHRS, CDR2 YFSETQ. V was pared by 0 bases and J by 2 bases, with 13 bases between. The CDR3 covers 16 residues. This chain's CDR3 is CASSLGDFWVTDTQYF. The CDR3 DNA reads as TGCGCCAGCAGCTTGGGGGACTTCTGGGTCACAGATACGCAGTATTTT. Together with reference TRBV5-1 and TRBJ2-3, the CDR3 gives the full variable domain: KAGVTQTPRYLIKTRGQQVTLSCSPISGHRSVSWYQQTPGQGLQFLFEYFSETQRNKGNFPGRFSGRQFSNSRSEMNVSTLELGDSALYLCASSLGDFWVTDTQYFGPGTRLTVL.

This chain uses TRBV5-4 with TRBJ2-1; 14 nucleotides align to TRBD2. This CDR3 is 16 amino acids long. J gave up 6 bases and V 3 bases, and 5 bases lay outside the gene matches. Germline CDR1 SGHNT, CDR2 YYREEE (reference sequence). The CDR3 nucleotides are TGTGCCAGCAGCTCAGGGACTAGCGGGAGAATCAATGAGCAGTTCTTC. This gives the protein CASSSGTSGRINEQFF. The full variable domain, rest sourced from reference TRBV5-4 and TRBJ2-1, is ETGVTQSPTHLIKTRGQQVTLRCSSQSGHNTVSWYQQALGQGPQFIFQYYREEENGRGNFPPRFSGLQFPNYSSELNVNALELDDSALYLCASSSGTSGRINEQFFGPGTRLTVL.

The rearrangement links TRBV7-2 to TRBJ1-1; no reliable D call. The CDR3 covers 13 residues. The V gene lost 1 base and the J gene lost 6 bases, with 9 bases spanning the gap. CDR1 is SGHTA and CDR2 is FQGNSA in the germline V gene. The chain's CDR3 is CASSLGEGAEAFF. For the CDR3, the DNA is TGTGCCAGCAGCTTAGGAGAGGGCGCTGAAGCTTTCTTT. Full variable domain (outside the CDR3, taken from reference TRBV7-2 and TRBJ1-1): GAGVSQSPSNKVTEKGKDVELRCDPISGHTALYWYRQSLGQGLEFLIYFQGNSAPDKSGLPSDRFSAERTGGSVSTLTIQRTQQEDSAVYLCASSLGEGAEAFFGQGTRLTVV.

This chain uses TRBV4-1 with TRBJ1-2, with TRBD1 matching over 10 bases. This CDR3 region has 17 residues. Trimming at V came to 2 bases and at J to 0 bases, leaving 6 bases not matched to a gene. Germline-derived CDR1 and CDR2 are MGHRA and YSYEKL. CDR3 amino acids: CASSQRQGASTNYGYTF. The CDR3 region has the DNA TGCGCCAGCAGCCAAAGACAGGGGGCCTCCACTAACTATGGCTACACCTTC.

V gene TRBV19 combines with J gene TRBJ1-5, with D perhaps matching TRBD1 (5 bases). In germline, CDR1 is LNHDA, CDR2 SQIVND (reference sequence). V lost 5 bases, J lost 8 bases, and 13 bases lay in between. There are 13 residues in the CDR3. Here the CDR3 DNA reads TGTGCCAGTAGTCTAGCAGGGAAGGAGCCCCAGCATTTT. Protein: CASSLAGKEPQHF.

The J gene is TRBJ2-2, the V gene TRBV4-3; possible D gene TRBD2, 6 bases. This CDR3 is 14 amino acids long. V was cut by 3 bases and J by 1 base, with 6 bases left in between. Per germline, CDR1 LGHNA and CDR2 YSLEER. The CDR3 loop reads CASSQTRNTGELFF. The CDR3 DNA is TGCGCCAGCAGCCAGACTAGGAACACCGGGGAGCTGTTTTTT.

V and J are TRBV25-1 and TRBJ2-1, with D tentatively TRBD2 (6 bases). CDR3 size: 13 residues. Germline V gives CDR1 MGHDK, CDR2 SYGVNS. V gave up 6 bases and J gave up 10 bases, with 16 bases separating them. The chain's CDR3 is CASSRELAQEQFF. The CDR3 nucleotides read TGTGCCAGCAGCAGGGAACTAGCCCAAGAGCAGTTCTTC. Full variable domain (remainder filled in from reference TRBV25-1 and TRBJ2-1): EADIYQTPRYLVIGTGKKITLECSQTMGHDKMYWYQQDPGMELHLIHYSYGVNSTEKGDLSSESTVSRIRTEHFPLTLESARPSHTSQYLCASSRELAQEQFFGPGTRLTVL.

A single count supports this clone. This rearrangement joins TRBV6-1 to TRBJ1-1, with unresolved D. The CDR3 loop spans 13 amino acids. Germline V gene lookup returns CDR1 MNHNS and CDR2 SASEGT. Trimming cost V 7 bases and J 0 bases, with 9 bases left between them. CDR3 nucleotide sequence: TGTGCCAGCAAGTTCAACCTGAACACTGAAGCTTTCTTT. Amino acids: CASKFNLNTEAFF.

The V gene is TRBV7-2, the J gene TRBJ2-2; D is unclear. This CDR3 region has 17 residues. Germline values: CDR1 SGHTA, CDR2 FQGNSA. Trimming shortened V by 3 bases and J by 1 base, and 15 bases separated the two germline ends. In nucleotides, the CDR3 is TGTGCCAGCAGCTTCGGCTCAGGACGTAGGAACACCGGGGAGCTGTTTTTT. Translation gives CASSFGSGRRNTGELFF.

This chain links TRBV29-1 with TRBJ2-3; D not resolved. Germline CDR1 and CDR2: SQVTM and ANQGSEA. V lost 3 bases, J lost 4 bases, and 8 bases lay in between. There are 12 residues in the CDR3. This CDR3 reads CSVERGPDTQYF. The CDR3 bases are TGCAGCGTTGAGCGAGGCCCAGATACGCAGTATTTT.

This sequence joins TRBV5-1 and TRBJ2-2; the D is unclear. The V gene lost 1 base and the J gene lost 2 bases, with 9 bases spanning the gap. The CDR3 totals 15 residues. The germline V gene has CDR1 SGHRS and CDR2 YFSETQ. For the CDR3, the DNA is TGCGCCAGCAGCTTGTATGCGCTAAACACCGGGGAGCTGTTTTTT. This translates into CASSLYALNTGELFF.

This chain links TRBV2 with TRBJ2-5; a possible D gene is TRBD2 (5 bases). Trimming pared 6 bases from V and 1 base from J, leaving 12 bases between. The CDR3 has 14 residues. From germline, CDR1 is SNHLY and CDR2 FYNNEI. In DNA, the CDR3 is TGTGCCAGCAGCGAAAGGGAGAGCCAAGAGACCCAGTACTTC. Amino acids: CASSERESQETQYF.

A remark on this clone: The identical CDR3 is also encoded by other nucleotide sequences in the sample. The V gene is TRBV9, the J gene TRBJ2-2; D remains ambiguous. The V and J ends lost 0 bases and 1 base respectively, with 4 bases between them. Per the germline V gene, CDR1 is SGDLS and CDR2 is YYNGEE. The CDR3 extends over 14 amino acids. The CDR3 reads CASSVDLNTGELFF. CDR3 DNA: TGTGCCAGCAGCGTAGACCTGAACACCGGGGAGCTGTTTTTT.

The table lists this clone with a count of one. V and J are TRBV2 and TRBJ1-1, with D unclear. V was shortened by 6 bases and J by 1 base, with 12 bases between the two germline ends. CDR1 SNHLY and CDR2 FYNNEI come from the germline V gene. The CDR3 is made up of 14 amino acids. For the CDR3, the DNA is TGTGCCAGCAGCTCCTTTCTGGCGAACACTGAAGCTTTCTTT. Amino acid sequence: CASSSFLANTEAFF.

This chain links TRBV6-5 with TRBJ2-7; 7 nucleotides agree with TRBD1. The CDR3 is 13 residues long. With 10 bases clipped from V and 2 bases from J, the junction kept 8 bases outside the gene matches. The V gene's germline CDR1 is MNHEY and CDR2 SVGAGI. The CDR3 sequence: CATKDRLAYEQYF. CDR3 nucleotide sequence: TGTGCCACCAAGGACAGGCTGGCCTACGAGCAGTACTTC.

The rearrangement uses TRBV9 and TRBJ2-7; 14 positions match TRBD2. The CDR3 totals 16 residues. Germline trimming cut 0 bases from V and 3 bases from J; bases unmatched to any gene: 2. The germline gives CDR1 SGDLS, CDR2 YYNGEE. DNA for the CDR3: TGTGCCAGCAGCGTAGGACTAGCGGGGGGGATCTACGAGCAGTACTTC. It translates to CASSVGLAGGIYEQYF.

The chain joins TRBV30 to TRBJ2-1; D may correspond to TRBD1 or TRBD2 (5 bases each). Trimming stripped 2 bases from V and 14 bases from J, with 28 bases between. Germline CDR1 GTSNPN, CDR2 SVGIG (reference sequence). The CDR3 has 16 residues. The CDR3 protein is CAWSPPGTDVLRVEFF. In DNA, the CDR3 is TGTGCCTGGAGTCCCCCTGGGACGGATGTCCTTAGGGTGGAGTTCTTC.

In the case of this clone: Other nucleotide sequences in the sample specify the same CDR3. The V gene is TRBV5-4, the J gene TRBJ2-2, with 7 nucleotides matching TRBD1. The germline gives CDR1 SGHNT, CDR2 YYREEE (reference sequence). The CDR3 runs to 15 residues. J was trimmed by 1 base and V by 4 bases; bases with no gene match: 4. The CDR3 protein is CASSPGQRNTGELFF. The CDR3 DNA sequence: TGTGCCAGCAGCCCGGGACAGAGGAACACCGGGGAGCTGTTTTTT. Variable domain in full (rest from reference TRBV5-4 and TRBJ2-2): ETGVTQSPTHLIKTRGQQVTLRCSSQSGHNTVSWYQQALGQGPQFIFQYYREEENGRGNFPPRFSGLQFPNYSSELNVNALELDDSALYLCASSPGQRNTGELFFGEGSRLTVL.

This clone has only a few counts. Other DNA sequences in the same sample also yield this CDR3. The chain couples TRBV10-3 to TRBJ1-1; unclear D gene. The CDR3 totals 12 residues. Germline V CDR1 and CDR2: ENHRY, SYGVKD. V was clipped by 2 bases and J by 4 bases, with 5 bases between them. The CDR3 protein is CAISEGSTEAFF. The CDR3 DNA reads TGTGCCATCAGTGAGGGGAGCACTGAAGCTTTCTTT.

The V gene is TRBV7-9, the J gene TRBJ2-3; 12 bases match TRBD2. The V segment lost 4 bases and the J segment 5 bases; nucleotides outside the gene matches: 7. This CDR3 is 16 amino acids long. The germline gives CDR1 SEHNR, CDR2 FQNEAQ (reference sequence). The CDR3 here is CASSSSSGRARDTQYF. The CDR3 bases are TGTGCCAGCAGCTCATCTAGCGGGAGGGCCAGAGATACGCAGTATTTT.

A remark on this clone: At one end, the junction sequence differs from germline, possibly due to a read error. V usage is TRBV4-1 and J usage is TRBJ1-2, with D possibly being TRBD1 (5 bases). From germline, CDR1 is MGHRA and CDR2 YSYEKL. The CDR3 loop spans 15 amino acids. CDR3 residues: CASSQGVQADYGYTF. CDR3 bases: TGCGCCAGCAGCCAAGGAGTACAGGCCGACTACGGCTACACCTTC.

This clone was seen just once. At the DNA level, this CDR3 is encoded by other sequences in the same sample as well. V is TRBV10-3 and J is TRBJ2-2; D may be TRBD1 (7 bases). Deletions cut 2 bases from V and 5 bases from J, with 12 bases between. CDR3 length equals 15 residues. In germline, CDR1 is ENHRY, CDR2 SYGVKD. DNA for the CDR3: TGTGCCATCAGTGAGGTCGCAGGGGGGACCGGGGAGCTGTTTTTT. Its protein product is CAISEVAGGTGELFF.

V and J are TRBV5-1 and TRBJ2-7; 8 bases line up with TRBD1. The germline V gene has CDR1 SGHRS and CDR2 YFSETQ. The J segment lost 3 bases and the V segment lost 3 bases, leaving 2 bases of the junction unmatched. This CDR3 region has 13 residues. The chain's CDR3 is CASSWGTGYEQYF. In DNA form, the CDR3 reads TGCGCCAGCAGCTGGGGGACAGGCTACGAGCAGTACTTC.

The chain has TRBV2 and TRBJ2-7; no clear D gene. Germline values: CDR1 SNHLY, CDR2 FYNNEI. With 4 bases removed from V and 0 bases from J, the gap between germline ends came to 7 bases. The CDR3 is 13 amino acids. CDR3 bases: TGTGCCAGCAGTGGGGCTAGCTCCTACGAGCAGTACTTC. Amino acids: CASSGASSYEQYF.

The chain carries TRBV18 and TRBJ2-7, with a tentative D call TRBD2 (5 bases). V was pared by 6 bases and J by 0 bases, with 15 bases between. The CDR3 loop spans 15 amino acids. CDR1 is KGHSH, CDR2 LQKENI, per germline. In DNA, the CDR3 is TGTGCCAGCTCGCGCGGGCCGGGAAACTCCTACGAGCAGTACTTC. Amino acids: CASSRGPGNSYEQYF.

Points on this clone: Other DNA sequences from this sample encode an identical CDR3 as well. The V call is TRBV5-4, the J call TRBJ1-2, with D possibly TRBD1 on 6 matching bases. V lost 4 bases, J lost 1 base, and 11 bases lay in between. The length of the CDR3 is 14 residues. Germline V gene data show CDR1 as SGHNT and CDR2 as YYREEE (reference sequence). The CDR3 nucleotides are TGTGCCAGCAGCCGCGAGGGGGGTAACTATGGCTACACCTTC. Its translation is CASSREGGNYGYTF.

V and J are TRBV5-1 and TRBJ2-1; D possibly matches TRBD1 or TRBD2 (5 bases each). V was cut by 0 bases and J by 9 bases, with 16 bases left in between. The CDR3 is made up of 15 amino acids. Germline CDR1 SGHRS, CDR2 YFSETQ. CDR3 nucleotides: TGCGCCAGCAGCTTGGTAGGGGCCGGAGGTAGTGAGCAGTTCTTC. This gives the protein CASSLVGAGGSEQFF.

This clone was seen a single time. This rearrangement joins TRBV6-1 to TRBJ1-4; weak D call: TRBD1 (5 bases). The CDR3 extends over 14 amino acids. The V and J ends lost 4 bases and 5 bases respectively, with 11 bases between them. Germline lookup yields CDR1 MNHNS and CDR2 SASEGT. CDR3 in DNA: TGTGCCAGCAGTGTTCAGGGCCTCAATGAAAAACTGTTTTTT. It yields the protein CASSVQGLNEKLFF.